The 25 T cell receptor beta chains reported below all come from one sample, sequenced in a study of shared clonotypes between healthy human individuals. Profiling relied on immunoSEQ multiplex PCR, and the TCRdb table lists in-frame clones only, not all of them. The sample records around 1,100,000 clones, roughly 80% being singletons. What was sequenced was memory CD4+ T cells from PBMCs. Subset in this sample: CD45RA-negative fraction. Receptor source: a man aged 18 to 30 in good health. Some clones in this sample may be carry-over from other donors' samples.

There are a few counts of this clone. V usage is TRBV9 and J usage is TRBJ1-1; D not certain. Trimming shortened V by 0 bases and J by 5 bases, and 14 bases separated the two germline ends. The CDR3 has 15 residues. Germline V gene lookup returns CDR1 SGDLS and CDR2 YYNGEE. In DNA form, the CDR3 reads TGTGCCAGCAGCGTAGTGGCAGGTAGTGGGACTGAAGCTTTCTTT. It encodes CASSVVAGSGTEAFF.

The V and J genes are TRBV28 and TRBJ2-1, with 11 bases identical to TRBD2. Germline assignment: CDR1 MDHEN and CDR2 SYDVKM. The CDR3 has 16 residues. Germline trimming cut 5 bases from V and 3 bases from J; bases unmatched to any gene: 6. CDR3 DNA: TGTGCCAGCAGTACCAGGCTAGCGGGAGGCTACAATGAGCAGTTCTTC. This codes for CASSTRLAGGYNEQFF.

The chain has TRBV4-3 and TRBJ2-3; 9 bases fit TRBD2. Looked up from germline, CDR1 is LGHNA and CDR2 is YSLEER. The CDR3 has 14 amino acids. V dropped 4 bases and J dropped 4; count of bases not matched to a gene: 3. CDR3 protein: CASSPGLAPDTQYF. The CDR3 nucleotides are TGCGCCAGCAGCCCGGGACTAGCCCCAGATACGCAGTATTTT.

CDR3 amino acids: CASSPGTDRTDTQYF. The CDR3 DNA sequence: TGTGCCAGCTCACCAGGGACGGACCGCACAGATACGCAGTATTTT. The chain has TRBV18 and TRBJ2-3; the D call may be TRBD1 or TRBD2 (5 bases each). This CDR3 region has 15 residues. The germline gives CDR1 KGHSH, CDR2 LQKENI. V was shortened by 2 bases and J by 1 base, with 10 bases between the two germline ends.

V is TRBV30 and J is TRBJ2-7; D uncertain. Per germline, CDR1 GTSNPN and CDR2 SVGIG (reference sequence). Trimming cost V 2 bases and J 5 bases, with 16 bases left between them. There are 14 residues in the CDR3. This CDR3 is CAWSISRSRDEQYF. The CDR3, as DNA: TGTGCCTGGAGTATTTCGCGAAGTCGGGACGAGCAGTACTTC.

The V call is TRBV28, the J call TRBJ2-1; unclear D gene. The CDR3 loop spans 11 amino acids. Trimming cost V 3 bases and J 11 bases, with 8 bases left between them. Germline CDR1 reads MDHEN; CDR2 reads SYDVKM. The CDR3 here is CASSFGPKQFF. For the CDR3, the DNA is TGTGCCAGCAGTTTCGGTCCTAAGCAGTTCTTC.

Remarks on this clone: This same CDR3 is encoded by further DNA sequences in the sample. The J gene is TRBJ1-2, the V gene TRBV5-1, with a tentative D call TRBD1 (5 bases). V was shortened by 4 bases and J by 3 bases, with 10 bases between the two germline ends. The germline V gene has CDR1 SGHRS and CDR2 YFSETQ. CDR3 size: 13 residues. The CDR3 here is CASSTGTDYGYTF. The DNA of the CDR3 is TGCGCCAGCAGCACCGGGACGGACTATGGCTACACCTTC.

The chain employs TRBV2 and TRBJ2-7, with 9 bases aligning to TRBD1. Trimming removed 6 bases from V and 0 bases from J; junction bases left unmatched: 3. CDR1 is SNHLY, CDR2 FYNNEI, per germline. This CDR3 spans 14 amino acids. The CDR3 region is CASRSDRGSYEQYF. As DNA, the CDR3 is TGTGCCAGCAGATCGGACAGGGGCTCCTACGAGCAGTACTTC.

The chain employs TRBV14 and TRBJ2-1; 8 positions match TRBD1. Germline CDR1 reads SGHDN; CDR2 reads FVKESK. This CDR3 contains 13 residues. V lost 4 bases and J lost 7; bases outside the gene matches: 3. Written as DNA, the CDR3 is TGTGCCAGCAGCCTGGACAGGGCTAATGAGCAGTTCTTC. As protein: CASSLDRANEQFF.

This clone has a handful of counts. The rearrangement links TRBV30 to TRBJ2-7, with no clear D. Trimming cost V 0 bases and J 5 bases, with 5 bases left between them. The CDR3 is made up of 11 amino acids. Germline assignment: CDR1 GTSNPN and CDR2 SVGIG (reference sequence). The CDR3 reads CAWSVSNEQYF. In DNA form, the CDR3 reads TGTGCCTGGAGTGTGAGTAACGAGCAGTACTTC.

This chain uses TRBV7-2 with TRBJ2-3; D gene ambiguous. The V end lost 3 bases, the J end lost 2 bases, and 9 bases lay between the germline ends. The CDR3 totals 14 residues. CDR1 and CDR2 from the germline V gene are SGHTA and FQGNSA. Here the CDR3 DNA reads TGTGCCAGCAGCTTTACCTTGAACACAGATACGCAGTATTTT. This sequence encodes CASSFTLNTDTQYF. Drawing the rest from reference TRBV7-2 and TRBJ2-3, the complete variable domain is GAGVSQSPSNKVTEKGKDVELRCDPISGHTALYWYRQSLGQGLEFLIYFQGNSAPDKSGLPSDRFSAERTGGSVSTLTIQRTQQEDSAVYLCASSFTLNTDTQYFGPGTRLTVL.

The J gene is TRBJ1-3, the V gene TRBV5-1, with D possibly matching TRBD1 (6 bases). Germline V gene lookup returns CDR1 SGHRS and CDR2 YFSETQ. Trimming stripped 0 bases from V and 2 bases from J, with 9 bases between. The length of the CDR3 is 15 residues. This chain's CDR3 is CASSLDPGAGNTIYF. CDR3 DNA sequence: TGCGCCAGCAGCTTGGATCCAGGGGCTGGAAACACCATATATTTT.

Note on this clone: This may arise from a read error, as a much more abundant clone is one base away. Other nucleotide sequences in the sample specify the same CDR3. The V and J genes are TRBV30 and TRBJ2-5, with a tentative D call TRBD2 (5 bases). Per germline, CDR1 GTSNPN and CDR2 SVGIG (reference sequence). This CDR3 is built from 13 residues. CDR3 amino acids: CAWSYSAQETQYF. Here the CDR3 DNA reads TGTGCCTGGAGTTATAGCGCCCAAGAGACACAGTACTTC.

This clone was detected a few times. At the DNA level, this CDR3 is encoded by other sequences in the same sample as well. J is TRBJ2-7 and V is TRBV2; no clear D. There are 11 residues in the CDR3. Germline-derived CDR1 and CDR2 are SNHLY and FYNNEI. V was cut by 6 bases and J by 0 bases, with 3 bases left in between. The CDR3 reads CASSGSYEQYF. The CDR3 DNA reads TGTGCCAGCAGCGGCTCCTACGAGCAGTACTTC.

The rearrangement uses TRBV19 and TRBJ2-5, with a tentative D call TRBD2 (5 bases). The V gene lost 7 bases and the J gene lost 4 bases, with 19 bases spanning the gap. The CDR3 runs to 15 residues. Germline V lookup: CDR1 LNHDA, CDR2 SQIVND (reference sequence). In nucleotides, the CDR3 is TGTGCCAGTATGGAGACTATAATGGCTTCAGAGACCCAGTACTTC. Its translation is CASMETIMASETQYF.

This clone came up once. DNA of the CDR3: TGTGCCAGCAGTGGCTGGGGAGGAGGGAACACTGAAGCTTTCTTT. It encodes CASSGWGGGNTEAFF. The J gene is TRBJ1-1, the V gene TRBV2; D is ambiguous. The CDR3 covers 15 residues. The V end was cut by 4 bases, the J end by 1 base, with 13 bases between. Germline CDR1 SNHLY, CDR2 FYNNEI.

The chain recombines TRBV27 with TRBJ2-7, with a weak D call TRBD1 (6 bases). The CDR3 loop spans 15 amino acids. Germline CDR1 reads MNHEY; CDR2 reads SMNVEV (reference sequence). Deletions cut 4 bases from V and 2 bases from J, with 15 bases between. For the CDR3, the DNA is TGTGCCAGCAGTTCCTTCGTAACAGGGACCTACGAGCAGTACTTC. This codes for CASSSFVTGTYEQYF.

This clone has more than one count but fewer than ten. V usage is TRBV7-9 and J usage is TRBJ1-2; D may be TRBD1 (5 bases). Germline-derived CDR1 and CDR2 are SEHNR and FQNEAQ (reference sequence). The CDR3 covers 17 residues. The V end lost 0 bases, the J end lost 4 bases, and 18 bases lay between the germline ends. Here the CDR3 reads CASSLADGRVKGYGYTF. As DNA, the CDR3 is TGTGCCAGCAGCTTAGCGGACGGCAGGGTAAAAGGCTATGGCTACACCTTC.

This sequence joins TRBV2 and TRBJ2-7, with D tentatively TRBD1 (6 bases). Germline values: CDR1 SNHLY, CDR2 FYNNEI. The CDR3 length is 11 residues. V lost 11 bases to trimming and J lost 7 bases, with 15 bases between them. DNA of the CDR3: TGTGCCCGAAGGGGGTCCGGGGAGCAGTACTTC. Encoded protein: CARRGSGEQYF.

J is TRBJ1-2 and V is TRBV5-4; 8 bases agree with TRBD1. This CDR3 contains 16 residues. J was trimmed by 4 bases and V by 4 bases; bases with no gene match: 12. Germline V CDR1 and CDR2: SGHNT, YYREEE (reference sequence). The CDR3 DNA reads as TGTGCCAGCAGCAAGGGAGGACAGGGCTACACCTATGGCTACACCTTC. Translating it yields CASSKGGQGYTYGYTF. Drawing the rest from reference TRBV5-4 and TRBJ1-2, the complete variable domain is ETGVTQSPTHLIKTRGQQVTLRCSSQSGHNTVSWYQQALGQGPQFIFQYYREEENGRGNFPPRFSGLQFPNYSSELNVNALELDDSALYLCASSKGGQGYTYGYTFGSGTRLTVV.

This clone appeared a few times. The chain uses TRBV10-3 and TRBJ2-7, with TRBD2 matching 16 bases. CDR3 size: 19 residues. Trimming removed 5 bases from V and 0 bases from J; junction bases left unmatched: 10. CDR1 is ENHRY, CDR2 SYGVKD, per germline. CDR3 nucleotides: TGTGCCATCAGTTTCTCCGGGACTAGCGGGAGGGCCTCCTCCTACGAGCAGTACTTC. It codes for CAISFSGTSGRASSYEQYF.

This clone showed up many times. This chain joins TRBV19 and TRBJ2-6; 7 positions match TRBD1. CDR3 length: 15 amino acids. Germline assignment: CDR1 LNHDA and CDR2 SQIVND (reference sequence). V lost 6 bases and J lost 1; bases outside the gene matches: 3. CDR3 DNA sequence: TGTGCCAGTAGCGAGACAGGGTCTGGGGCCAACGTCCTGACTTTC. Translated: CASSETGSGANVLTF.

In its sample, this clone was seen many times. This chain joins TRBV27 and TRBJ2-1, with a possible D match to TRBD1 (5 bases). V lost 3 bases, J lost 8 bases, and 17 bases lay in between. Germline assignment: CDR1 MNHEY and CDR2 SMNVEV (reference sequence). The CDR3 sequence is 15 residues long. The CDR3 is CASSFQGTLQYEQFF. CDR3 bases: TGTGCCAGCAGTTTTCAGGGAACTTTACAATATGAGCAGTTCTTC.

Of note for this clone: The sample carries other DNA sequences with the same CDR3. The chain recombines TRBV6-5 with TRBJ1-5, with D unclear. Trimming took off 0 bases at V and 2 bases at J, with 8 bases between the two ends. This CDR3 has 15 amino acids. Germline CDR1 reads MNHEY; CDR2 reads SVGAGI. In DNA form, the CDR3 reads TGTGCCAGCAGTTACTCCGGGAGAGGCAATCAGCCCCAGCATTTT. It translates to CASSYSGRGNQPQHF.

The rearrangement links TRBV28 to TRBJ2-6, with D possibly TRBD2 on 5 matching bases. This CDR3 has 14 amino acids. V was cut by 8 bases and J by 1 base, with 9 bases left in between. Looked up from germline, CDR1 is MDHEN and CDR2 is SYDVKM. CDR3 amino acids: CASRRGSGANVLTF. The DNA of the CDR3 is TGTGCCAGCCGTCGGGGATCTGGGGCCAACGTCCTGACTTTC.